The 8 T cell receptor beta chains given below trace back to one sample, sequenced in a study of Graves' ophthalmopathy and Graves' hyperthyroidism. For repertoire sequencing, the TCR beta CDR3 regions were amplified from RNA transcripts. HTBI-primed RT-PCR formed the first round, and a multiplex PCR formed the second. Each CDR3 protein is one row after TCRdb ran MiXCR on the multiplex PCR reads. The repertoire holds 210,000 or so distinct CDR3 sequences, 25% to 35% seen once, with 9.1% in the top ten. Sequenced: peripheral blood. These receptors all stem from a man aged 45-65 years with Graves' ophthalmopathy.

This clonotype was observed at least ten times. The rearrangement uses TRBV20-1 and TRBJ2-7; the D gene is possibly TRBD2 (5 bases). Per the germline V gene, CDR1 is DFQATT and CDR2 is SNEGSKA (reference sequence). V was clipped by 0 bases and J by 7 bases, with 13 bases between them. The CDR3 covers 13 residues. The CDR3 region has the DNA TGCAGTGCTAGAGAGGTAGGGCGGGTGGAGCAGTACTTC. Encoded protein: CSAREVGRVEQYF.

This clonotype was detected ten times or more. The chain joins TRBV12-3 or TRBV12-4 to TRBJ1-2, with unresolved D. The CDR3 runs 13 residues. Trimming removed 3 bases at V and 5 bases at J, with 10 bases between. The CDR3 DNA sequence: TGTGCCAGCAGTTTTGGGGAGAAGTATGGCTACACCTTC. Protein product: CASSFGEKYGYTF.

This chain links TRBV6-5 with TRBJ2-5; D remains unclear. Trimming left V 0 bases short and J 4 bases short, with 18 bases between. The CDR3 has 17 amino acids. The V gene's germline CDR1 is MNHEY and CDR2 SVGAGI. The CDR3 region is CASSYSGRPLGAETQYF. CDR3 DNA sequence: TGTGCCAGCAGTTACTCTGGTCGGCCCTTGGGTGCAGAGACCCAGTACTTC.

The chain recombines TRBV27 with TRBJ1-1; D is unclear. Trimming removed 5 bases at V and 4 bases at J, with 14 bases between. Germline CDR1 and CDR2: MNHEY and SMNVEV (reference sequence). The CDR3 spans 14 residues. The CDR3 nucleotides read TGTGCCAGCAGTACCCGCTTGGGGAGCACTGAAGCTTTCTTT. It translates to CASSTRLGSTEAFF.

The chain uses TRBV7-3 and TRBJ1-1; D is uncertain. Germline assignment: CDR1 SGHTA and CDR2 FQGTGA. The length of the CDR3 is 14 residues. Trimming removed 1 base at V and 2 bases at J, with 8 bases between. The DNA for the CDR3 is TGTGCCAGCAGCTTAAATGGCCGTAACACTGAAGCTTTCTTT. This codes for CASSLNGRNTEAFF.

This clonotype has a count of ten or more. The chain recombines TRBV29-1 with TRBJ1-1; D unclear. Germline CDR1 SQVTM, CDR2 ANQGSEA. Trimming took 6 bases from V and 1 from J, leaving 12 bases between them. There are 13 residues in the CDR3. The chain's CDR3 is CSVAGRSNTEAFF. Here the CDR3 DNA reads TGCAGCGTAGCTGGACGGTCGAACACTGAAGCTTTCTTT. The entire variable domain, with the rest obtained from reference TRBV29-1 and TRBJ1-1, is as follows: SAVISQKPSRDICQRGTSLTIQCQVDSQVTMMFWYRQQPGQSLTLIATANQGSEATYESGFVIDKFPISRPNLTFSTLTVSNMSPEDSSIYLCSVAGRSNTEAFFGQGTRLTVV.

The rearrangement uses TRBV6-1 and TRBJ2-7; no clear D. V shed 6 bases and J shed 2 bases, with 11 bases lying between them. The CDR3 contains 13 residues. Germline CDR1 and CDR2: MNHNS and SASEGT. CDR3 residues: CASRPGETYEQYF. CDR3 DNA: TGTGCCAGCAGGCCGGGCGAGACCTACGAGCAGTACTTC.

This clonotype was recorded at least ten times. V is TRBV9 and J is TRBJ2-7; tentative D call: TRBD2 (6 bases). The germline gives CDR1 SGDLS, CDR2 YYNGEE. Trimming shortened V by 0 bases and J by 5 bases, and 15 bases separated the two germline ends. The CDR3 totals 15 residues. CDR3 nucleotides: TGTGCCAGCAGCGTAGCTCGGGGTGCTAGCGACGAGCAGTACTTC. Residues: CASSVARGASDEQYF.